Shown below are 10 T cell receptor beta chains from a single sample sequenced in a study of blood T cell repertoires in COVID-19. Sequenced by immunoSEQ multiplex PCR; TCRdb stores in-frame clones only, minus some. The sample lists fewer than 180,000 clones; roughly 82% were seen once. The sequenced material came from peripheral blood. Receptor source: a man aged 65-85 years with acute or convalescent COVID-19.

This sequence joins TRBV11-3 and TRBJ2-7, with a weak D call TRBD1 (5 bases). Germline V gene sequence: CDR1 SGHNT, CDR2 YENEEA. V shed 5 bases and J shed 5 bases, with 13 bases lying between them. This CDR3 spans 13 amino acids. CDR3 amino acids: CASSAGRAHEQYF. DNA for the CDR3: TGTGCCAGCAGCGCCGGCAGGGCCCACGAGCAGTACTTC.

This chain connects TRBV24-1 to TRBJ2-1; a possible D gene is TRBD2 (6 bases). Between the trimmed V and J ends, which lost 3 bases and 7 bases, there was a span of 24 bases. Germline assignment: CDR1 KGHDR and CDR2 SFDVKD. The CDR3 is 18 residues long. The DNA for the CDR3 is TGTGCCACCAGTGATCCCTCCGAGGGCGGGGCGGATAAAAATGAGCAGTTCTTC. Amino acids: CATSDPSEGGADKNEQFF.

The rearrangement uses TRBV7-2 and TRBJ1-5, with D maybe TRBD1 (5 bases). The germline CDR1 and CDR2 sequences are SGHTA and FQGNSA. Trimming took 4 bases from V and 6 from J, leaving 13 bases between them. The CDR3 extends over 14 amino acids. The CDR3 protein is CASSSAGVGQPQHF. The CDR3, as DNA: TGTGCCAGCAGCTCCGCGGGGGTGGGTCAGCCCCAGCATTTT.

The chain is built from TRBV24-1 and TRBJ2-3; tentative D call: TRBD1 (6 bases). The CDR3 length is 15 residues. Germline V gives CDR1 KGHDR, CDR2 SFDVKD. V was pared by 3 bases and J by 3 bases, with 12 bases between. CDR3 residues: CATSDQPQGTDTQYF. For the CDR3, the DNA is TGTGCCACCAGTGATCAACCCCAGGGGACAGATACGCAGTATTTT.

This clone came up many times. The rearrangement links TRBV14 to TRBJ1-6, with 7 bases matching TRBD1. This CDR3 has 17 residues. V was pared by 0 bases and J by 3 bases, with 5 bases of the junction left unmatched. Germline values: CDR1 SGHDN, CDR2 FVKESK. CDR3 amino acids: CASSQDPTGIYNSPLHF. In DNA form, the CDR3 reads TGTGCCAGCAGCCAAGACCCGACAGGGATCTATAATTCACCCCTCCACTTT.

V is TRBV18 and J is TRBJ2-5; D possibly corresponds to TRBD2 (5 bases). Germline values: CDR1 KGHSH, CDR2 LQKENI. Trimming shortened V by 2 bases and J by 2 bases, and 9 bases separated the two germline ends. This CDR3 region has 14 residues. CDR3: CASSPNGGQETQYF. DNA of the CDR3: TGTGCCAGCTCACCAAACGGAGGACAAGAGACCCAGTACTTC. The full variable domain, completed using reference TRBV18 and TRBJ2-5, is NAGVMQNPRHLVRRRGQEARLRCSPMKGHSHVYWYRQLPEEGLKFMVYLQKENIIDESGMPKERFSAEFPKEGPSILRIQQVVRGDSAAYFCASSPNGGQETQYFGPGTRLLVL.

This clone was observed once. This rearrangement joins TRBV6-5 to TRBJ1-4; 9 bases are a match to TRBD1. In germline, CDR1 is MNHEY, CDR2 SVGAGI. The CDR3 sequence is 15 residues long. After removal of 4 bases from V and 7 bases from J, the junction contained 7 bases not matched to a gene. This CDR3 is CASSSTGTGTEKLFF. The CDR3 DNA is TGTGCCAGCAGTTCAACCGGGACAGGGACTGAAAAACTGTTTTTT.

This clone was seen only a few times. The V gene is TRBV6-5, the J gene TRBJ1-4; 9 nucleotides match TRBD1. Germline CDR1 MNHEY, CDR2 SVGAGI. J was trimmed by 13 bases and V by 6 bases; bases with no gene match: 15. This CDR3 is built from 15 residues. The CDR3 DNA is TGTGCCAGCAGGAAAAACCGGGACAGGGCATCCGGACTGTTTTTT. Translation: CASRKNRDRASGLFF.

The rearrangement uses TRBV6-5 and TRBJ2-2; perhaps TRBD2 as D (5 bases). From germline, CDR1 is MNHEY and CDR2 SVGAGI. This CDR3 contains 15 residues. V shed 5 bases and J shed 0 bases, with 10 bases lying between them. The CDR3 loop is CASSRSEPNTGELFF. The CDR3 nucleotides read TGTGCCAGCAGTCGTAGCGAACCGAACACCGGGGAGCTGTTTTTT.

The chain is built from TRBV5-1 and TRBJ2-2; the match to TRBD2 covers 10 bases. V trimming: 4 bases; J trimming: 4 bases; junction bases outside the gene matches: 7. The CDR3 covers 16 residues. CDR1 is SGHRS, CDR2 YFSETQ, per germline. The CDR3 is CASSPPGLAPTGELFF. The CDR3 DNA reads as TGCGCCAGCAGCCCCCCGGGACTAGCGCCCACCGGGGAGCTGTTTTTT.